Listed below are T cell receptor beta chains from one sample, sequenced in a study of cytomegalovirus exposure and HLA in healthy donors. The assay was immunoSEQ multiplex PCR, and TCRdb's table has in-frame clones only and misses some. Of 190,000 or so clones listed, roughly 80% are singletons. The source material was PBMCs. These receptors all stem from a woman aged 45-65 years in good health and CMV-seropositive. Both conserved end residues are part of each CDR3. The D gene is left open where the match is weak. Clone size is not always given. Where it is, it says once, few, many or a class for expanded clones.

cdr3_aa cdr3_nt v_call clone_size j_call d_call
CASSYTGANSYNEQFF TGTGCCAGCAGTTATACAGGGGCGAACTCCTACAATGAGCAGTTCTTC TRBV2 NA TRBJ2-1 TRBD1
CASSPRDKQETQYF TGTGCCAGCAGCCCGAGGGACAAACAAGAGACCCAGTACTTC TRBV11-3 NA TRBJ2-5 NA
CASSMGLADTDTQYF TGCGCCAGCAGTATGGGACTAGCGGACACAGATACGCAGTATTTT TRBV10-1 NA TRBJ2-3 TRBD2
CASSPRASGPNTGELFF TGCGCCAGCAGCCCACGAGCTAGCGGACCGAACACCGGGGAGCTGTTTTTT TRBV5-1 NA TRBJ2-2 TRBD2
CASSFGTGGRGELFF TGTGCCAGCAGCTTCGGGACAGGGGGCCGTGGGGAGCTGTTTTTT TRBV11-3 NA TRBJ2-2 TRBD1
CASSERGNTIYF TGTGCCAGCAGTGAGAGAGGAAACACCATATATTTT TRBV25-1 NA TRBJ1-3 NA
CASRSVTDTQYF TGTGCCAGCAGATCCGTAACAGATACGCAGTATTTT TRBV2 NA TRBJ2-3 NA
CASSLQPTSGDYNEQFF TGTGCCAGCAGCTTGCAACCGACTAGCGGGGACTACAATGAGCAGTTCTTC TRBV5-8 NA TRBJ2-1 TRBD2
CASSLAGGTTDTQYF TGTGCCAGCAGCTTGGCGGGAGGAACCACAGATACGCAGTATTTT TRBV7-9 NA TRBJ2-3 TRBD2
CAWSVAGDQPQHF TGTGCCTGGAGTGTAGCAGGGGACCAGCCCCAGCATTTT TRBV30 once TRBJ1-5 NA
CASSEGSGIQYF TGCGCCAGCAGTGAGGGCAGCGGCATTCAGTACTTC TRBV10-1 NA TRBJ2-4 NA
CASSKVSRPTDTQYF TGTGCCAGCAGCAAAGTGTCCCGTCCCACAGATACGCAGTATTTT TRBV21-1 NA TRBJ2-3 NA
CASSPDRGKVYEQYF TGTGCCAGCAGCCCCGACAGGGGAAAGGTCTACGAGCAGTACTTC TRBV6-1 NA TRBJ2-7 TRBD1
CASSEYRVSQPQHF TGTGCCAGCAGTGAATACAGGGTCAGTCAGCCCCAGCATTTT TRBV2 NA TRBJ1-5 NA
CASSLEAQYNEQFF TGTGCCAGCAGCTTAGAAGCTCAATACAATGAGCAGTTCTTC TRBV7-8 NA TRBJ2-1 NA
CASSWTSGSYEQYF TGCGCCAGCAGTTGGACTAGCGGGAGCTACGAGCAGTACTTC TRBV5-1 NA TRBJ2-7 TRBD2
CASSPGRDRVGNEQFF TGCGCCAGCAGCCCCGGCCGGGACAGGGTGGGCAATGAGCAGTTCTTC TRBV5-1 NA TRBJ2-1 TRBD1
CASGRPGQNEETQYF TGTGCCAGCGGCCGTCCGGGACAAAACGAAGAGACCCAGTACTTC TRBV28 NA TRBJ2-5 NA
CASSRETQYF TGTGCCAGCAGTCGTGAGACCCAGTACTTC TRBV28 NA TRBJ2-5 NA
CASSLEQGYGYTF TGCGCCAGCAGCTTGGAACAGGGCTATGGCTACACCTTC TRBV5-1 few TRBJ1-2 NA
CASSIQTGTSGDNEQFF TGTGCCAGTAGTATTCAAACCGGGACTAGCGGAGACAATGAGCAGTTCTTC TRBV19 NA TRBJ2-1 TRBD2
CASSPDSSGANGLTF TGTGCCAGCAGCCCGGACAGCTCTGGGGCCAACGGCCTGACTTTC TRBV5-4 NA TRBJ2-6 NA